Following are 7 T cell receptor beta chains from one sample sequenced in a study of monozygotic twins with inflammatory bowel disease. After re-calling the 5' RACE reads, TCRdb lists one entry per CDR3 protein, DNA absent. The sample has roughly 160,000 distinct CDR3 sequences. The sequenced material came from blood. These receptors were taken from a human donor with ulcerative colitis or Crohn's disease, or a healthy co-twin of an affected twin (not recorded which).

This chain links TRBV6-5 with TRBJ2-7; TCRdb's D gene call, TRBD2, goes unchecked for lack of DNA. This CDR3 is 16 amino acids long. Germline V gene data show CDR1 as MNHEY and CDR2 as SVGAGI. CDR3 region: CASSYATSGEAYEQYF.

The rearrangement links TRBV20-1 to TRBJ2-7; checking the TCRdb D call of TRBD1 is not possible without DNA. The CDR3 spans 13 residues. The germline V gene encodes CDR1 DFQATT and CDR2 SNEGSKA (reference sequence). CDR3 loop: CTQLKRATYEQYF.

The J gene is TRBJ1-2, the V gene TRBV5-1. The CDR3 is 15 amino acids. CDR1 is SGHRS, CDR2 YFSETQ, per germline. CDR3 sequence reads: CASSLGPTIQDGYTF.

The chain joins TRBV7-9 to TRBJ1-2; TCRdb reports TRBD1, a call that lacks DNA to check it against. In germline, CDR1 is SEHNR, CDR2 FQNEAQ (reference sequence). The CDR3 covers 12 residues. The CDR3: CASSPTGYGYTF.

V gene TRBV4-1 combines with J gene TRBJ2-4; TCRdb names TRBD1, which stays unverified in the absence of DNA. The germline gives CDR1 MGHRA, CDR2 YSYEKL. This CDR3 spans 15 amino acids. This CDR3 reads CASSPSRVGGNIQYF.

The J gene is TRBJ2-7, the V gene TRBV12-3 or TRBV12-4; TCRdb indicates TRBD2, and absent DNA this call remains unverified. This CDR3 has 16 residues. CDR3 sequence reads: CASSLGTSALSYEQYF.

V and J are TRBV28 and TRBJ2-1; TCRdb reports TRBD1, a call that lacks DNA to check it against. This CDR3 region has 14 residues. The V gene's germline CDR1 is MDHEN and CDR2 SYDVKM. Here the CDR3 reads CASSLAGAYNEQYF.